One sample yielded the 12 T cell receptor beta chains listed below, sequenced in a study of cytomegalovirus exposure and HLA in healthy donors. Sequenced by immunoSEQ multiplex PCR; TCRdb stores in-frame clones only, minus some. The sample lists around 250,000 clones, roughly 90% occurring once. Sequencing was carried out using PBMCs. Source of these receptors: a woman aged 18-29 years in good health and CMV-seronegative.

V and J are TRBV7-2 and TRBJ2-2; possibly TRBD2 for D (5 bases). Per germline, CDR1 SGHTA and CDR2 FQGNSA. The CDR3 contains 15 residues. V lost 3 bases and J lost 7, with 15 bases in between. CDR3 in DNA: TGTGCCAGCAGCTTCCATACGGGGTTTGGCGGGGAGCTGTTTTTT. It encodes CASSFHTGFGGELFF.

The chain has TRBV5-1 and TRBJ2-3, with a weak D call TRBD2 (5 bases). The CDR3 contains 13 residues. CDR1 is SGHRS, CDR2 YFSETQ, per germline. V shed 4 bases and J shed 2 bases, with 8 bases lying between them. In DNA form, the CDR3 reads TGCGCCAGCAGCATCGGGGACACAGATACGCAGTATTTT. This gives the protein CASSIGDTDTQYF. The whole variable domain, remainder taken from reference TRBV5-1 and TRBJ2-3, is KAGVTQTPRYLIKTRGQQVTLSCSPISGHRSVSWYQQTPGQGLQFLFEYFSETQRNKGNFPGRFSGRQFSNSRSEMNVSTLELGDSALYLCASSIGDTDTQYFGPGTRLTVL.

This clone was counted between two and nine times. The V gene is TRBV28, the J gene TRBJ1-2, with D possibly matching TRBD1 (6 bases). The CDR3 has 11 amino acids. Germline loops: CDR1 MDHEN, CDR2 SYDVKM. The V end lost 3 bases, the J end lost 13 bases, and 12 bases lay between the germline ends. The DNA for the CDR3 is TGTGCCAGCAGTTTCGCGGGGGCGCGCACCTTC. Translating it yields CASSFAGARTF.

The CDR3 protein is CASSLGETYEQYF. The CDR3 nucleotides read TGTGCCAGCAGCTTAGGTGAGACCTACGAGCAGTACTTC. The chain recombines TRBV7-2 with TRBJ2-7; no clear D. CDR1 is SGHTA, CDR2 FQGNSA, per germline. Trimming took 1 base from V and 2 from J, leaving 6 bases between them. The CDR3 loop spans 13 amino acids.

CDR3 in amino acids: CASSWDTGVREAFF. The DNA of the CDR3 is TGTGCCAGCAGCTGGGATACAGGGGTGCGGGAAGCTTTCTTT. The V call is TRBV11-1, the J call TRBJ1-1, with 7 bases identical to TRBD1. Germline CDR1 is SGHAT and CDR2 is FQDESV (reference sequence). J gave up 8 bases and V 4 bases, and 10 bases lay outside the gene matches. The CDR3 is 14 residues long.

The chain couples TRBV7-6 to TRBJ1-4; D gene uncertain. Deletions cut 5 bases from V and 7 bases from J, with 14 bases between. The V gene's germline CDR1 is SGHVS and CDR2 FNYEAQ. The CDR3 totals 14 residues. CDR3 protein: CASSNRGPSEKLFF. The CDR3 region has the DNA TGTGCCAGCAGCAACCGCGGTCCCAGTGAAAAACTGTTTTTT. The full variable domain, in which reference TRBV7-6 and TRBJ1-4 provide the parts outside the CDR3, is GAGVSQSPRYKVTKRGQDVALRCDPISGHVSLYWYRQALGQGPEFLTYFNYEAQQDKSGLPNDRFSAERPEGSISTLTIQRTEQRDSAMYRCASSNRGPSEKLFFGSGTQLSVL.

The rearrangement uses TRBV7-2 and TRBJ2-1; no definite D call. V dropped 0 bases and J dropped 0 bases, with 3 bases sitting between them. In germline, CDR1 is SGHTA, CDR2 FQGNSA. The length of the CDR3 is 14 residues. The CDR3 nucleotides are TGTGCCAGCAGCTTAGCTAGCTCCTACAATGAGCAGTTCTTC. This sequence encodes CASSLASSYNEQFF.

The chain links TRBV4-1 to TRBJ1-1, with D possibly TRBD1 on 5 matching bases. In germline, CDR1 is MGHRA, CDR2 YSYEKL. The germline V and J ends were trimmed by 1 base and 1 base, with 7 bases remaining between them. The CDR3 spans 14 residues. Here the CDR3 reads CASSQADRNTEAFF. The CDR3 coding sequence is TGCGCCAGCAGCCAAGCTGACAGGAACACTGAAGCTTTCTTT.

This clone has a handful of counts. The chain employs TRBV5-4 and TRBJ2-1; D is unclear. The V gene lost 1 base and the J gene lost 0 bases, with 8 bases spanning the gap. The CDR3 consists of 15 residues. Germline V gene sequence: CDR1 SGHNT, CDR2 YYREEE (reference sequence). This CDR3 reads CASSLSPGSYNEQFF. The CDR3 nucleotides read TGTGCCAGCAGCTTGTCGCCGGGCTCCTACAATGAGCAGTTCTTC.

The rearrangement links TRBV5-1 to TRBJ2-7; TRBD2 matches 12 bases. V lost 0 bases, J lost 4 bases, and 5 bases stayed unmatched. The germline V gene has CDR1 SGHRS and CDR2 YFSETQ. The CDR3 covers 16 residues. In nucleotides, the CDR3 is TGCGCCAGCAGCTTGGGACTAGCGGGGGATGCATACGAGCAGTACTTC. Protein product: CASSLGLAGDAYEQYF.

This chain links TRBV7-3 with TRBJ2-3; TRBD2 matches 11 bases. The CDR3 length is 15 residues. Unmatched junction bases numbered 2, after V lost 5 bases and J lost 1 base. Germline-derived CDR1 and CDR2 are SGHTA and FQGTGA. The CDR3, as DNA: TGTGCCAGCAGCCAGGGACTAGCGGGCACAGATACGCAGTATTTT. Protein product: CASSQGLAGTDTQYF.

Here the CDR3 reads CASSVLGWAPGELFF. For the CDR3, the DNA is TGTGCCAGCAGTGTACTAGGTTGGGCCCCCGGGGAGCTGTTTTTT. V is TRBV27 and J is TRBJ2-2, with D possibly being TRBD2 (5 bases). Germline CDR1 is MNHEY and CDR2 is SMNVEV (reference sequence). The CDR3 consists of 15 residues. V dropped 5 bases and J dropped 6 bases, with 16 bases sitting between them.